Listed below are T cell receptor beta chains from one sample, sequenced in a study of T cells in localized non-small cell lung cancer. Method: immunoSEQ multiplex PCR; TCRdb's copy keeps in-frame clones and lacks some. This sample has 25,000 or so clones, with 85% to 90% found just once. The material sequenced was PBMCs, taken before any cancer treatment. Source of these receptors: a man aged 40 to 70 with stage II lung adenocarcinoma. CDR3s include the opening cysteine and the closing phenylalanine or tryptophan. The D gene is left open where the match is weak. Clone size, where shown, is once, few, many, or a class for clones that have expanded.

V gene	D gene	clone size	J gene	CDR3 DNA	CDR3 protein
TRBV5-8	NA	NA	TRBJ2-6	TGTGCCAGCGGCCGGGGCGTCAGCTCTGGGGCCAACGTCCTGACTTTC	CASGRGVSSGANVLTF
TRBV5-1	TRBD1	NA	TRBJ2-7	TGCGCCAGCAGCTTAGGGGGCTTCGAGCAGTACTTC	CASSLGGFEQYF
TRBV7-6	NA	NA	TRBJ2-1	TGTGCCAGCAGCTCAAGTCACGAGGGGGGCCAGTTCTTC	CASSSSHEGGQFF
TRBV9	NA	NA	TRBJ2-2	TGTGCCAGCAGCCCTATAGGTGGGGAGCTGTTTTTT	CASSPIGGELFF
TRBV7-9	NA	few	TRBJ1-2	TGTGCCAGCAGCTTAGTAGCAGTGGTTAACTATGGCTACACCTTC	CASSLVAVVNYGYTF
TRBV7-3	NA	NA	TRBJ2-5	TGTGCCAGCAGCTTCTTACCTCAGGGTTTAGGAGAGACCCAGTACTTC	CASSFLPQGLGETQYF
TRBV30	NA	few	TRBJ1-1	TGTGCCTGGAGTGTAGTTCCCATGAACACTGAAGCTTTCTTT	CAWSVVPMNTEAFF
TRBV5-1	TRBD1	NA	TRBJ2-1	TGCGCCAGCAGCTTGGGGGGACAGCACAATGAGCAGTTCTTC	CASSLGGQHNEQFF
TRBV7-9	NA	NA	TRBJ2-7	TGTGCCAGCGGACGGGAATCTTACGAGCAGTACTTC	CASGRESYEQYF
TRBV7-2	NA	NA	TRBJ2-3	TGTGCCAGCAGCTCGTCTAGAGATACGCAGTATTTT	CASSSSRDTQYF
TRBV5-6	NA	NA	TRBJ2-1	TGTGCCAGCAGCTTACCATTAAGCGTCAATGAGCAGTTCTTC	CASSLPLSVNEQFF
TRBV11-3	NA	NA	TRBJ1-4	TGTGCCAGCAGCTTAGATCAGGAGGGAAAACTGTTTTTT	CASSLDQEGKLFF
TRBV12-5	TRBD2	few	TRBJ2-7	TGTGCTAGTGGTTTGGTTAAATTAGTGACTAGCGGGAGATACGAGCAGTACTTC	CASGLVKLVTSGRYEQYF
TRBV9	TRBD2	NA	TRBJ2-2	TGTGCCAGCAGCCCTACTAGCGGGGGGGAAACCGGGGAGCTGTTTTTT	CASSPTSGGETGELFF
TRBV9	NA	once	TRBJ2-3	TGTGCCAGCAGCGTAGGGCGGCTGGGAACAGATACGCAGTATTTT	CASSVGRLGTDTQYF
TRBV7-2	TRBD2	NA	TRBJ2-7	TGTGCCAGCAGCCCGACTAGCGGAAGCTACGAGCAGTACTTC	CASSPTSGSYEQYF
TRBV30	TRBD1	NA	TRBJ1-1	TGTGCCTGGAGTGTCCCTAGACAGGGGAGCATGAACACTGAAGCTTTCTTT	CAWSVPRQGSMNTEAFF
TRBV18	NA	NA	TRBJ2-7	TGTGCCAGCTCAAGCACAGGGAATCCCTACGAGCAGTACTTC	CASSSTGNPYEQYF
TRBV6-1	NA	NA	TRBJ2-7	TGTGCCAGCCTCGTCTACTACGAGCAGTACTTC	CASLVYYEQYF
TRBV2	NA	NA	TRBJ2-1	TGTGCCAGCAGTGTCAGGGTTAGGAATGAGCAGTTCTTC	CASSVRVRNEQFF
TRBV11-3	TRBD2	NA	TRBJ2-3	TGTGCCAGCACGAACGGGAGGGGGACAGATACGCAGTATTTT	CASTNGRGTDTQYF
TRBV2	TRBD1	NA	TRBJ2-5	TGTGCCAGCACCCCGACAGGGGGCAGGGAGACCCAGTACTTC	CASTPTGGRETQYF
TRBV6-5	NA	NA	TRBJ2-2	TGTGCCAGCAGCCCCCAGGGTGCCGGGGAGCTGTTTTTT	CASSPQGAGELFF
TRBV14	NA	NA	TRBJ2-6	TGTGCCAGCAGCCAGTCTGGGGCCAACGTCCTGACTTTC	CASSQSGANVLTF
TRBV11-3	NA	NA	TRBJ1-1	TGTGCCAGCAGCTTTCAGGACACTGAAGCTTTCTTT	CASSFQDTEAFF
TRBV7-6	TRBD2	once	TRBJ2-6	TGTGCCAGCAACCGGGGGGGAAGGTTCTCTGGGGCCAACGTCCTGACTTTC	CASNRGGRFSGANVLTF
TRBV4-2	NA	NA	TRBJ2-3	TGTGCCAGCAGCCAAGATCGTAACCAGTTGGCAGATACGCAGTATTTT	CASSQDRNQLADTQYF
TRBV19	NA	NA	TRBJ1-2	TGTGCCAGTAGTACTGACGTTTACTATGGCTACACCTTC	CASSTDVYYGYTF
TRBV6-6	TRBD1	NA	TRBJ1-4	TGTGCCAGCAGTCTCGCAGGGGGGGAAAAACTGTTTTTT	CASSLAGGEKLFF
TRBV5-1	TRBD2	NA	TRBJ2-5	TGCGCCAGCAGCTTGGAGAGCGGGGGAACCCAGTACTTC	CASSLESGGTQYF
TRBV4-3	TRBD2	NA	TRBJ2-2	TGCGCCAGCAGCCTACTAGCGGCTAAGGAGGGGGAGCTGTTTTTT	CASSLLAAKEGELFF
TRBV4-1	NA	NA	TRBJ1-3	TGCGCCAGCAAGGATAGCCGGGTCACTGGAAACACCATATATTTT	CASKDSRVTGNTIYF
TRBV7-9	NA	NA	TRBJ2-2	TGTGCCAGCAGGGGACGCCTGGAAAACACCGGGGAGCTGTTTTTT	CASRGRLENTGELFF
TRBV25-1	NA	NA	TRBJ1-2	TGTGCCAGCAGTGAATATGGTTTTTATGGCTACACCTTC	CASSEYGFYGYTF
TRBV2	NA	NA	TRBJ2-2	TGTGCCAGCAGTGTGATCACCGGGGAGCTGTTTTTT	CASSVITGELFF
TRBV4-1	NA	NA	TRBJ2-5	TGCGCCAGCAGCCAAGAAAAATGGGTAGGGGAGACCCAGTACTTC	CASSQEKWVGETQYF
TRBV18	TRBD1	NA	TRBJ2-7	TGTGCCAGCTCAGGGGACAGCCAAGGCTACGAGCAGTACTTC	CASSGDSQGYEQYF
TRBV6-5	NA	NA	TRBJ2-2	TGTGCCAGCAGTGTTTGGGCCACCGGGGAGCTGTTTTTT	CASSVWATGELFF
TRBV19	NA	once	TRBJ1-4	TGTGCCAGCCGTGACCAGGGTCCTACTAATGAAAAACTGTTTTTT	CASRDQGPTNEKLFF
TRBV2	TRBD1	few	TRBJ1-4	TGTGCTTTGGGCAGGGGGAATGAAAAACTGTTTTTT	CALGRGNEKLFF
TRBV28	TRBD1	once	TRBJ1-1	TGTGCCAGCAGCCCCACAGGGGTCCCTATGAACACTGAAGCTTTCTTT	CASSPTGVPMNTEAFF
TRBV9	NA	NA	TRBJ2-7	TGTGCCAGCCGTTCGGAGGGTTCGTACGGGCAGTACTTC	CASRSEGSYGQYF
TRBV11-2	NA	NA	TRBJ2-3	TGTGCCAGCAGCTTCTCGCGGGGTTCAGATACGCAGTATTTT	CASSFSRGSDTQYF
TRBV18	NA	NA	TRBJ2-3	TGTGCCAGCTCACCTGGAGCCCCTACAAGTGATACGCAGTATTTT	CASSPGAPTSDTQYF
TRBV25-1	TRBD1	NA	TRBJ1-1	TGTGCCAGCAGTGAATTATGGTTCGACAGGGGCACTGAAGCTTTCTTT	CASSELWFDRGTEAFF
TRBV11-3	NA	NA	TRBJ2-6	TGTGCCAGCAGCCTTTCCTTCGATGGGGCCAACGTCCTGACTTTC	CASSLSFDGANVLTF
TRBV28	NA	once	TRBJ2-2	TGTGCCAGCAGTTTCCTACAGGGTTCTTACACCGGGGAGCTGTTTTTT	CASSFLQGSYTGELFF
TRBV4-1	TRBD2	NA	TRBJ2-3	TGCGCCAGCAGCCAAGGGACTAGCGGGGGGGTAGATACGCAGTATTTT	CASSQGTSGGVDTQYF
TRBV15	NA	NA	TRBJ1-5	TGTGCCACCGGTAGACTCAGGGAGGGGAATCAGCCCCAGCATTTT	CATGRLREGNQPQHF
TRBV28	NA	NA	TRBJ2-3	TGTGCCAGCAGTACGGTCCGGAAGGACCTTCCATCGGCTACGCAGTATTTT	CASSTVRKDLPSATQYF